This T cell receptor (beta chain) derives from a study of blood T cell repertoires in COVID-19. In the source study's methods: Amplification with reference gene primers provided the estimates of nucleated cell counts. Only in-frame clones appear in the TCRdb table, and some are missing; sequencing was by immunoSEQ multiplex PCR. D and trimming come from the DNA, and the V and J calls and clone size come from that table. This table has about 310,000 clones, 90% appearing once. The CDR3 totals 15 residues. V lost 4 bases and J lost 3; bases outside the gene matches: 6. The V gene's germline CDR1 is MGHDK and CDR2 SYGVNS.

The sequenced sample was PBMCs or T cells enriched from blood (not recorded which). This TCR came from a woman aged 18-29 years with acute COVID-19. J is TRBJ1-1 and V is TRBV25-1, with 9 bases fitting TRBD1. The CDR3 is CASSGGQGRDTEAFF. CDR3 DNA: TGTGCCAGCAGTGGAGGACAGGGGAGGGACACTGAAGCTTTCTTT.